This is a list of T cell receptor beta chains from one sample in a study of neurological immune-mediated disorders. Each CDR3 protein gets one entry after TCRdb re-called the 5' RACE reads with MiXCR. The table lists about 55,000 distinct CDR3 sequences, roughly 3.5% of them singletons. Source material: PBMCs. Receptors were obtained from a man aged 30-40 years with multiple sclerosis. CDR3s include the opening cysteine and the closing phenylalanine or tryptophan. A D gene is named only where the DNA matches it firmly. Part of the rows lack a size; the others show once, few, many or a class for expanded clones.

j_call	d_call	clone_size	v_call	cdr3_nt	cdr3_aa
TRBJ1-1	NA	many	TRBV20-1	TGCAGTGCTGCGCGGGGCAAACACACTGAAGCTTTCTTT	CSAARGKHTEAFF
TRBJ1-5	NA	many	TRBV12-3/TRBV12-4	TGTGCCAGCAGTTTGGGCCGACCTGGCAATCAGCCCCAGCATTTT	CASSLGRPGNQPQHF
TRBJ2-2	NA	many	TRBV10-3	TGTGCCATCAGTGAGTACACACCGAACACCGGGGAGCTGTTTTTT	CAISEYTPNTGELFF
TRBJ2-2	NA	many	TRBV5-1	TGCGCCAGCTCACCGGGGGTTCCAGGGGCGATTAGCACCGGGGAGCTGTTTTTT	CASSPGVPGAISTGELFF
TRBJ2-1	NA	NA	TRBV20-1	TGCAGTGCTATAAACGCCCTAGCTGGGCTCTACAATGAGCAGTTCTTC	CSAINALAGLYNEQFF
TRBJ1-5	NA	many	TRBV7-8	TGTGCCAGCAGCTTATGGTCTACAGGTGGTAACCAGCCCCAGCATTTT	CASSLWSTGGNQPQHF
TRBJ2-7	NA	many	TRBV28	TGTGCCAGCAGTTCCGGACAGGGAGGGAGCTACGAGCAGTACTTC	CASSSGQGGSYEQYF
TRBJ1-3	NA	many	TRBV29-1	TGCAGCGTTGGGGGCCACTCTGGAAACACCATATATTTT	CSVGGHSGNTIYF
TRBJ1-1	NA	many	TRBV7-6	TGTGCCAGCAGCTTAGCCGGAGGGGAAGGGAACACTGAAGCTTTCTTT	CASSLAGGEGNTEAFF
TRBJ1-1	NA	many	TRBV6-5	TGTGCCAGCAGTTACACAGCAGACACTGAAGCTTTCTTT	CASSYTADTEAFF
TRBJ2-3	TRBD1	many	TRBV5-1	TGCGCCAGCAGCCTGGACAGGTTCACAGATACGCAGTATTTT	CASSLDRFTDTQYF
TRBJ1-2	NA	many	TRBV18	TGTGCCAGCTCAGAACAGGGAAACTATGGCTACACCTTC	CASSEQGNYGYTF
TRBJ1-1	NA	NA	TRBV19	TGTGCCAGTAGTCCCCCGCGCGGGGCGAACACTGAAGCTTTCTTT	CASSPPRGANTEAFF
TRBJ1-5	NA	many	TRBV20-1	TGCAGTGCCTCCAGACAGAATAATCAGCCCCAGCATTTT	CSASRQNNQPQHF
TRBJ1-2	NA	many	TRBV28	TGTGCCACCTTGACTGAAGCTAACTATGGCTACACCTTC	CATLTEANYGYTF
TRBJ1-4	NA	many	TRBV28	TGTGCCAGCAGTTCCACCCCAGGGGTTCCTAATGAAAAACTGTTTTTT	CASSSTPGVPNEKLFF
TRBJ2-1	NA	many	TRBV5-1	TGCGCCAGCAGCCCCGCGGGCCCTTCTTACAATGAGCAGTTCTTC	CASSPAGPSYNEQFF
TRBJ1-4	NA	many	TRBV28	TGTGCCAGCAGTCTTGGGGGGTTCCCCACAACTAATGAAAAACTGTTTTTT	CASSLGGFPTTNEKLFF
TRBJ2-7	NA	many	TRBV5-1	TGCGCCAGCAGCTTGAAAGGACAGGGAGGGTACGAGCAGTACTTC	CASSLKGQGGYEQYF
TRBJ1-5	NA	NA	TRBV12-3/TRBV12-4	TGTGCCAGCAGTTTAGTAGGACCTCGGAGCAATCAGCCCCAGAATTTT	CASSLVGPRSNQPQNF
TRBJ2-5	TRBD2	many	TRBV20-1	TGCAGTGCACGGTCTAGCGGGCCGCCAGAGACCCAGTACTTC	CSARSSGPPETQYF
TRBJ1-2	TRBD1	NA	TRBV10-3	TGTGCCATCAGTGGCGAGACAGGGTTTGGCTACACCTTC	CAISGETGFGYTF
TRBJ1-3	TRBD1	few	TRBV5-1	TGCGCCAGCAGCCCCGGGGACAGGAGCTCTGGAAACACCATATATTTT	CASSPGDRSSGNTIYF
TRBJ2-2	TRBD1	many	TRBV12-3/TRBV12-4	TGTGCCGTCCGGGACAGTGTAAACACCGGGGAGCTGTTTTTT	CAVRDSVNTGELFF
TRBJ1-5	TRBD1	many	TRBV7-2	TGTGCCAGCAGCTCCGACAGGGGCAATCAGCCCCAGCATTTT	CASSSDRGNQPQHF
TRBJ1-2	NA	many	TRBV4-1	TGCGCCAGCAGCCAAGATAAAGGATCTGGATATGGCTACACCTTC	CASSQDKGSGYGYTF
TRBJ2-1	TRBD2	many	TRBV5-1	TGCGCCAGCAGCCCAGGACTAGCGGGATTGAATGAGCAGTTCTTC	CASSPGLAGLNEQFF
TRBJ2-3	TRBD2	many	TRBV24-1	TGTGCCACCAGTACAGCTAGCGGGGAAGATACGCAGTATTTT	CATSTASGEDTQYF
TRBJ1-2	TRBD1	many	TRBV28	TGTGCCAGCAGTTCAGACAGGGTGCATGGCTACACCTTC	CASSSDRVHGYTF
TRBJ2-7	NA	many	TRBV29-1	TGCAGCGTTTTGTCAACCGACTACGAGCAGTACTTC	CSVLSTDYEQYF
TRBJ1-5	TRBD1	few	TRBV2	TGTGCCAGCAGTGAAAGACAGGGGGCTCAGCCCCAGAATTTT	CASSERQGAQPQNF
TRBJ2-3	NA	many	TRBV20-1	TGCAGTGCTAGTAATTCCGATACGCAGTATTTT	CSASNSDTQYF
TRBJ2-7	NA	many	TRBV20-1	TGCAGTGCCCGGGACTCCTCCTTGGCATACTACGAGCAGTACTTC	CSARDSSLAYYEQYF
TRBJ2-7	TRBD2	many	TRBV12-3/TRBV12-4	TGTGCCAGCAGTTTTAGCGGGAGTGGGCGCGAGCAGTACTTC	CASSFSGSGREQYF
TRBJ1-6	TRBD1	many	TRBV10-3	TGTGCCATCAGCGACTCGGACAGGGTCATTTTGGATTCACCCCTCCACTTT	CAISDSDRVILDSPLHF
TRBJ1-2	TRBD1	many	TRBV6-6	TGTGCCAGCACAAATATGGCTGAATATGGCGGGACAGGGTTTGGCTACACCTTC	CASTNMAEYGGTGFGYTF
TRBJ1-4	NA	many	TRBV6-4	TGTGCCAGCGCGATGGAGGCAACTAATGAAAAACTGTTTTTT	CASAMEATNEKLFF
TRBJ1-5	NA	many	TRBV5-8	TGTGCCAGCAGCTTGGTAACAGGGTCCATCCTACAGCCCCAGCATTTT	CASSLVTGSILQPQHF
TRBJ2-1	NA	many	TRBV29-1	TGCAGCGTCCTACTAGGATACAATGAGCAGTTCTTC	CSVLLGYNEQFF
TRBJ1-2	NA	many	TRBV20-1	TGCAGTGCTAGGACAGCTAACTATGGCTACACCTTC	CSARTANYGYTF
TRBJ1-1	NA	few	TRBV5-1	TGCGCCAGCAGCTTGTCCGGGGGAGTACTGAACACTGAAGCTTTCTTT	CASSLSGGVLNTEAFF
TRBJ2-3	TRBD1	many	TRBV9	TGTGCCAGCAGCGAGACAGGGGCGCCCAATACGCAGTATTTT	CASSETGAPNTQYF
TRBJ2-2	TRBD2	many	TRBV6-1	TGTGCCGGGCAGCGGGAGGGCCCCACCGGGGAGCTGTTTTTT	CAGQREGPTGELFF
TRBJ2-7	NA	many	TRBV7-9	TGTGCCAGCGGTAAAGTAGGCGCCGGCTACGAGCAGTACTTC	CASGKVGAGYEQYF
TRBJ2-7	NA	many	TRBV5-1	TGCGCCAGCAGCTACGCCCGTAAACTGGAGCAGTACTTC	CASSYARKLEQYF
TRBJ2-5	NA	many	TRBV28	TGTGCCAGCAGTTTACAAGGGACCCAGTACTTC	CASSLQGTQYF
TRBJ2-7	TRBD2	few	TRBV2	TGTGCCAGCAGTGTAGCGGGAGGGCCCTACGAGCAGTACTTC	CASSVAGGPYEQYF
TRBJ2-6	TRBD1	NA	TRBV6-1	TGTGCCAGCAGTAGGGACAGGGAACCTGGGGCCAACGTCCTGACTTTC	CASSRDREPGANVLTF
TRBJ1-2	NA	many	TRBV4-1	TGCGCCAGCAGCCAAGAGTGGGGGTCGGACTATGGCTACACCTTC	CASSQEWGSDYGYTF